This entry concerns a single T cell receptor beta chain. The antigen is undetermined. CD4+ T cells from unexposed donors were obtained before the COVID-19 pandemic (2011-2018). Isolation of CD4+ T cells took place after about 9 days in culture. The data were taken from a study of CD4 T cells in relation to SARS-CoV-2 and coronaviruses. This CDR3 spans 15 amino acids. Germline assignment: CDR1 SGHTS and CDR2 YDEGEE. V was clipped by 4 bases and J by 4 bases, with 12 bases between them. Profiled with immunoSEQ multiplex PCR; TCRdb holds only in-frame clones, not every one. Of 20,000 or so clones in the sample, approximately 82% were seen once.

The clonotype comes from a human donor in good health. The sequenced sample was CD4+ T cells from PBMCs, cultured in vitro. This sequence joins TRBV5-8 and TRBJ2-6; perhaps TRBD2 as D (6 bases). The CDR3 DNA reads as TGTGCCAGCAGCCGGGGCGGGGCCGGGGCCAACGTCCTGACTTTC. It yields the protein CASSRGGAGANVLTF.